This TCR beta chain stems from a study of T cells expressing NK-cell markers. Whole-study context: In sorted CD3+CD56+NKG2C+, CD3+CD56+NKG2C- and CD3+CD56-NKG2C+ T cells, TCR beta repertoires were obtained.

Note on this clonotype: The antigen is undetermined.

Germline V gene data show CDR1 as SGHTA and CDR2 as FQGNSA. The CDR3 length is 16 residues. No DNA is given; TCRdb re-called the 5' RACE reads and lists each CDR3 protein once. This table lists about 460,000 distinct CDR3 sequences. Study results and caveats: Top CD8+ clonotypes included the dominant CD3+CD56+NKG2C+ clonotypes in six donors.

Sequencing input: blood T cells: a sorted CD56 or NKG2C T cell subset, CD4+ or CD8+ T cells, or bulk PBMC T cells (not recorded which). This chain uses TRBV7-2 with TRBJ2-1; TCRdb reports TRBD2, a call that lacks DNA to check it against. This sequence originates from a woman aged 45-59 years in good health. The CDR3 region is CASSLGRLGTYNEQFF.